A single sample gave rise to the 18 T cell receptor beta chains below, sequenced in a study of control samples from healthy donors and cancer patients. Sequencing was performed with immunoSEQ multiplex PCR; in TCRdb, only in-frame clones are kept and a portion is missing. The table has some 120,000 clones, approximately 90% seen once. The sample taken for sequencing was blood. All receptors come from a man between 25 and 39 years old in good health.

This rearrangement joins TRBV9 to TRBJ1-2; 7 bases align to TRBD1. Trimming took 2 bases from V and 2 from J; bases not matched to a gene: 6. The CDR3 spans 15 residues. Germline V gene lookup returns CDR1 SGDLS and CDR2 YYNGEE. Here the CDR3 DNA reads TGTGCCAGCAGCGTCCGGGACAGCGGAAACTATGGCTACACCTTC. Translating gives CASSVRDSGNYGYTF.

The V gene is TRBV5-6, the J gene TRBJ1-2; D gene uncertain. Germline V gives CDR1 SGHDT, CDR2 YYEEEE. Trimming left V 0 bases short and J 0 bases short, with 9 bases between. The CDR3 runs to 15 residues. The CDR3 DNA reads TGTGCCAGCAGCTTGGTCGGGAGTACTAACTATGGCTACACCTTC. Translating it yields CASSLVGSTNYGYTF.

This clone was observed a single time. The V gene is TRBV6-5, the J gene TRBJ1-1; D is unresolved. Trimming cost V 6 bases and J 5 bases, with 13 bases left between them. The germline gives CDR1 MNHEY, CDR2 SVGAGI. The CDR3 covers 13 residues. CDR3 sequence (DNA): TGTGCCAGCAGCGGCCCCGGGTGGACTGAAGCTTTCTTT. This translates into CASSGPGWTEAFF.

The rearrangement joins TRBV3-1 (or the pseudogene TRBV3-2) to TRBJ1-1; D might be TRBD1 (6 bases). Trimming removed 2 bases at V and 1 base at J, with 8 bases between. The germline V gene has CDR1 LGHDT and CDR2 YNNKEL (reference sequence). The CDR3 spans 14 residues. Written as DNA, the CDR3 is TGTGCCAGCAGCCAACCGACAGGGAACACTGAAGCTTTCTTT. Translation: CASSQPTGNTEAFF.

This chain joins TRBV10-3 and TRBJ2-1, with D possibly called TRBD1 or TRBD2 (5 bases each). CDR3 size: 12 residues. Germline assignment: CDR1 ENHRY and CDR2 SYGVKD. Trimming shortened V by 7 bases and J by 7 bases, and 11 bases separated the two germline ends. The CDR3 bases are TGTGCCATCATAGCCGAGGGGAATGAGCAGTTCTTC. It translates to CAIIAEGNEQFF.

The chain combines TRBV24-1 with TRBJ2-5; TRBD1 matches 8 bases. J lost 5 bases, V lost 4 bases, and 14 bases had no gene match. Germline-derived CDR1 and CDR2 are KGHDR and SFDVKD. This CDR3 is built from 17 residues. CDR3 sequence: CATSESPGQDPRETQYF. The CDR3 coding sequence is TGTGCCACCAGTGAATCACCGGGACAGGACCCCCGGGAGACCCAGTACTTC.

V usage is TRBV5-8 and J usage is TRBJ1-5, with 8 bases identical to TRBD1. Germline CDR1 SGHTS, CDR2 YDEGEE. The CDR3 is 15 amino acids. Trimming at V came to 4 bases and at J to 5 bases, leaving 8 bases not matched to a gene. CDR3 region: CASSARDRRDQPQHF. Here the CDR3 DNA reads TGTGCCAGCAGCGCCCGGGACAGGAGAGATCAGCCCCAGCATTTT. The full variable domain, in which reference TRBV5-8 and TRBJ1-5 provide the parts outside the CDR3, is EAGVTQSPTHLIKTRGQQATLRCSPISGHTSVYWYQQALGLGLQFLLWYDEGEERNRGNFPPRFSGRQFPNYSSELNVNALELEDSALYLCASSARDRRDQPQHFGDGTRLSIL.

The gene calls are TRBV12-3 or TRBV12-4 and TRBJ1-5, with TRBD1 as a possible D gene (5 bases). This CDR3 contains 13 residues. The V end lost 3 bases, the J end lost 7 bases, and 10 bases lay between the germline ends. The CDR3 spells CASSLGGGQPQHF. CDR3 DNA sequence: TGTGCCAGCAGTTTGGGGGGAGGACAGCCCCAGCATTTT.

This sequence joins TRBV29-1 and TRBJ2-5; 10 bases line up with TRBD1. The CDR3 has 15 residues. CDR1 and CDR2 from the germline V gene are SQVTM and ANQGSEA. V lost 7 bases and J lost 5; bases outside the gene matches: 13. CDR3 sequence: CSATMGTGVGETQYF. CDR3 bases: TGCAGCGCCACAATGGGGACAGGGGTGGGTGAGACCCAGTACTTC.

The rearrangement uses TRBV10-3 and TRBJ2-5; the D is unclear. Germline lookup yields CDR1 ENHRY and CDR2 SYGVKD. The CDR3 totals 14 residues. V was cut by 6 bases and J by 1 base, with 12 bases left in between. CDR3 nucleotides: TGTGCCATCAGCCCTACGAACAGCCAAGAGACCCAGTACTTC. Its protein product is CAISPTNSQETQYF.

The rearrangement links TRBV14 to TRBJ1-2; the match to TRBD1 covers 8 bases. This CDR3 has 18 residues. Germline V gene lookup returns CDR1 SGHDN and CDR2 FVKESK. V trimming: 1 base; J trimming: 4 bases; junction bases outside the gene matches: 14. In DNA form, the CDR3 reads TGTGCCAGCAGCCAAGCCGGGACAGGTGGTGCCCGGGTCTATGGCTACACCTTC. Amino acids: CASSQAGTGGARVYGYTF.

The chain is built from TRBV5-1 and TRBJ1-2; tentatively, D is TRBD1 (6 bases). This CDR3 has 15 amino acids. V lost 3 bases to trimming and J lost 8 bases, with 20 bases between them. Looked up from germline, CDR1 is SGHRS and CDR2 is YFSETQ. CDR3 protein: CASSSPSWGHTGYTF. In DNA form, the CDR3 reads TGCGCCAGCAGCTCCCCCTCGTGGGGACATACGGGCTACACCTTC.

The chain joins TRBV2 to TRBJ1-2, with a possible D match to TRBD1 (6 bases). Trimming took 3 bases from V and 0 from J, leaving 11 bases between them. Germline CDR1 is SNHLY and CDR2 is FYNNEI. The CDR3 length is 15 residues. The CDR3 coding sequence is TGTGCCAGCAGTGAGACAGGCGGGGCTAACTATGGCTACACCTTC. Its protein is CASSETGGANYGYTF.

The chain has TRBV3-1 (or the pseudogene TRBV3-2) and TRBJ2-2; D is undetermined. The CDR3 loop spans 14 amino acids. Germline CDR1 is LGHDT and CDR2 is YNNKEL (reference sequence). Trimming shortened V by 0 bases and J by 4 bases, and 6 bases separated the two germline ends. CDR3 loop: CASSQDPLTGELFF. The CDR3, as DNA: TGTGCCAGCAGCCAAGACCCGCTCACCGGGGAGCTGTTTTTT.

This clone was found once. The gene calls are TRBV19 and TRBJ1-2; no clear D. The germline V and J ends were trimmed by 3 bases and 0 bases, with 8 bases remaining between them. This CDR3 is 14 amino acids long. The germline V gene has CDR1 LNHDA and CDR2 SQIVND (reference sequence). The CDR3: CASSIGRANYGYTF. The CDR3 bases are TGTGCCAGTAGTATTGGACGGGCTAACTATGGCTACACCTTC.

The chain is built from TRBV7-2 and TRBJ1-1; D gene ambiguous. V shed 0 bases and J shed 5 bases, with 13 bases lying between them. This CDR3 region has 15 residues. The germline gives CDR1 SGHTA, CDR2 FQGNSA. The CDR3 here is CASSLALGSGTEAFF. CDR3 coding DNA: TGTGCCAGCAGCTTAGCGCTAGGGAGTGGGACTGAAGCTTTCTTT.

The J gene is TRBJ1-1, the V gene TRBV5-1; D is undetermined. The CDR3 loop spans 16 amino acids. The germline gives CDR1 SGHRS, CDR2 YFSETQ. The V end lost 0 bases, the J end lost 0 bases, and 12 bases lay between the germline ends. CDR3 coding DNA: TGCGCCAGCAGCTTGGTATCGCCTGCCATGAACACTGAAGCTTTCTTT. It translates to CASSLVSPAMNTEAFF. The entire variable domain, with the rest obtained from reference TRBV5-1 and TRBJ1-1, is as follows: KAGVTQTPRYLIKTRGQQVTLSCSPISGHRSVSWYQQTPGQGLQFLFEYFSETQRNKGNFPGRFSGRQFSNSRSEMNVSTLELGDSALYLCASSLVSPAMNTEAFFGQGTRLTVV.

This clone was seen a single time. The CDR3 DNA reads TGCGCCAGCAGCCAAGAAGGCAGCTCCTACAATGAGCAGTTCTTC. Translation: CASSQEGSSYNEQFF. The gene calls are TRBV4-1 and TRBJ2-1; D not certain. The CDR3 extends over 15 amino acids. V lost 0 bases to trimming and J lost 0 bases, with 6 bases between them. Germline CDR1 is MGHRA and CDR2 is YSYEKL.